The clone carrying this T cell receptor (beta chain) was picked up a small number of times. Gene-specific TRAV and TRBV primers were used for first-strand cDNA, covering alpha and beta chains. TCRs underwent roughly 20 PCR cycles of amplification with a constant-region primer and V-primer adapter. TCRdb re-called the reads through MiXCR, storing one row per CDR3 protein. The repertoire consists of about 39,000 distinct CDR3 sequences, with less than 25% occurring once and the leading ten covering just under 9.5%. The V gene lost 0 bases and the J gene lost 8 bases, with 13 bases spanning the gap. The CDR3 is 14 residues long. CDR1 and CDR2 (germline): MNHNY, SVGAGI (reference sequence). This record belongs to a study of low-dose radiotherapy and immunotherapy resistance in tumors. Study as a whole: Cohort 1 was treated with 0.5 Gy per fraction at 2-week intervals, amounting to 6.5 Gy overall. Intravenous cyclophosphamide 200 mg/m2 was given every two weeks, one day before radiation and immunotherapy.

As to time point: after trial treatment. Indicated treatment: LDRT plus nivolumab, ipilimumab, low-dose cyclophosphamide and aspirin (RACIN trial). Donors were treated with nivolumab, ipilimumab, aspirin, and low-dose cyclophosphamide and radiotherapy. This TCR was sampled from a female donor with ovarian cancer. The sample here was PBMCs, taken after low-dose radiotherapy plus immunotherapy. The chain has TRBV6-6 and TRBJ1-1, with D tentatively TRBD1 (6 bases). This chain's CDR3 is CASSYSGGSAEAFF. CDR3 in DNA: TGTGCCAGCAGTTACTCAGGGGGTTCCGCCGAAGCTTTCTTT.